Below, 23 T cell receptor beta chains from the same sample are listed, as sequenced in a study of blood T cells in healthy people across ages. Alongside a J-beta primer mix, a sample-barcoded 5' primer served in a second PCR lasting about 7 to 12 cycles. In TCRdb, the 5' RACE reads were re-called with MiXCR into one record per CDR3 protein. Of about 830,000 distinct CDR3 sequences detected, roughly 60% appear once; the ten largest clones hold 22%. Sequences were obtained from blood. These TCRs come from a man younger than 40 in good health.

The gene calls are TRBV20-1 and TRBJ2-7, with TRBD1 identical over 8 bases. With 0 bases clipped from V and 0 bases from J, the junction kept 10 bases outside the gene matches. The CDR3 consists of 17 residues. Germline V lookup: CDR1 DFQATT, CDR2 SNEGSKA (reference sequence). The CDR3 DNA is TGCAGTGCTAGAGATATAGTTCGCACAGGGGGCTCCTACGAGCAGTACTTC. It codes for CSARDIVRTGGSYEQYF.

The chain couples TRBV20-1 to TRBJ2-1, with 9 bases fitting TRBD2. The length of the CDR3 is 16 residues. V was clipped by 3 bases and J by 8 bases; unmatched bases: 14. Germline V gives CDR1 DFQATT, CDR2 SNEGSKA (reference sequence). CDR3 sequence: CSASSWVAGGTDEQFF. CDR3 coding DNA: TGCAGTGCTAGCTCGTGGGTGGCGGGAGGGACAGATGAGCAGTTCTTC.

This chain links TRBV12-5 with TRBJ2-3, with TRBD1 matching 9 bases. The CDR3 covers 17 residues. J gave up 6 bases and V 11 bases, and 21 bases lay outside the gene matches. CDR1 and CDR2 from the germline V gene are LGHNT and FRNRAP. CDR3 loop: CAASGTGIAQAGDTQYF. In DNA, the CDR3 is TGTGCTGCCTCCGGGACAGGGATAGCCCAAGCAGGGGATACGCAGTATTTT.

The rearrangement links TRBV11-2 to TRBJ2-1, with D possibly TRBD2 on 6 matching bases. Germline V gene lookup returns CDR1 SGHAT and CDR2 FQNNGV. The CDR3 loop spans 16 amino acids. V shed 4 bases and J shed 4 bases, with 17 bases lying between them. This CDR3 is CASSSRMGLTYNEQFF. CDR3 sequence (DNA): TGTGCCAGCAGCTCGAGAATGGGACTCACATACAATGAGCAGTTCTTC.

The chain has TRBV2 and TRBJ1-6, with D uncertain. Trimming pared 5 bases from V and 9 bases from J, leaving 11 bases between. CDR1 is SNHLY, CDR2 FYNNEI, per germline. This CDR3 contains 13 residues. CDR3 bases: TGTGCCAGCAGTCTCGCTACGGCTTCACCCCTCCACTTT. Translated, it gives CASSLATASPLHF.

J is TRBJ2-1 and V is TRBV29-1; TRBD2 matches 8 bases. Trimming at V came to 7 bases and at J to 2 bases, leaving 13 bases not matched to a gene. Germline V gene lookup returns CDR1 SQVTM and CDR2 ANQGSEA. The CDR3 has 16 amino acids. The DNA of the CDR3 is TGCAGCGCCCCGAAAGGCAGCGGGGGAACCTACAATGAGCAGTTCTTC. It encodes CSAPKGSGGTYNEQFF.

Comments on this clonotype: An end of the junction does not agree with germline; a read error may underlie this. The rearrangement joins TRBV5-1 to TRBJ2-5; D is possibly TRBD1 or TRBD2 (5 bases each). The CDR3 runs to 14 residues. Looked up from germline, CDR1 is SGHRS and CDR2 is YFSETQ. The CDR3 coding sequence is TGCGCCAGCAGCTTGGCCATGGACCTCCCGGGGCAGTACTTT. This encodes CASSLAMDLPGQYF. The entire variable domain, with the rest obtained from reference TRBV5-1 and TRBJ2-5, is as follows: KAGVTQTPRYLIKTRGQQVTLSCSPISGHRSVSWYQQTPGQGLQFLFEYFSETQRNKGNFPGRFSGRQFSNSRSEMNVSTLELGDSALYLCASSLAMDLPGQYFGPGTRLLVL.

This clonotype was seen just once. The rearrangement links TRBV2 to TRBJ1-2; TRBD1 matches 7 bases. The V gene's germline CDR1 is SNHLY and CDR2 FYNNEI. The V gene end was trimmed by 6 bases and the J gene end by 2 bases; junction bases not matched to a gene: 9. CDR3 length: 15 residues. This chain's CDR3 is CASRAGGGPNYGYTF. The DNA for the CDR3 is TGTGCCAGCAGGGCAGGGGGTGGGCCCAACTATGGCTACACCTTC.

J is TRBJ2-3 and V is TRBV30, with TRBD1 matching over 9 bases. This CDR3 comprises 15 residues. J was trimmed by 5 bases and V by 1 base; bases with no gene match: 7. The germline V gene encodes CDR1 GTSNPN and CDR2 SVGIG (reference sequence). This CDR3 reads CAWSEGDREVDTQYF. In DNA form, the CDR3 reads TGTGCCTGGAGTGAAGGGGACAGGGAGGTAGATACGCAGTATTTT.

This chain links TRBV6-1 with TRBJ1-6; 10 nucleotides agree with TRBD1. The CDR3 runs 17 residues. V lost 6 bases and J lost 7; bases outside the gene matches: 12. Germline assignment: CDR1 MNHNS and CDR2 SASEGT. CDR3 sequence (DNA): TGTGCCAGCAGAATCGACGCCGGGACAGGGGACAATTCACCCCTCCACTTT. This translates into CASRIDAGTGDNSPLHF.

This chain connects TRBV5-8 to TRBJ2-3; D ambiguous. The CDR3 sequence is 14 residues long. Trimming left V 0 bases short and J 4 bases short, with 9 bases between. The germline V gene encodes CDR1 SGHTS and CDR2 YDEGEE. This CDR3 is CASSLADSPDTQYF. The DNA for the CDR3 is TGTGCCAGCAGCTTGGCCGACTCCCCAGATACGCAGTATTTT.

The V and J genes are TRBV20-1 and TRBJ1-4; D call uncertain. Germline CDR1 reads DFQATT; CDR2 reads SNEGSKA (reference sequence). The CDR3 extends over 15 amino acids. Trimming shortened V by 0 bases and J by 7 bases, and 15 bases separated the two germline ends. The CDR3 region is CSARDPMALFEKLFF. CDR3 nucleotide sequence: TGCAGTGCTAGAGATCCTATGGCGCTTTTTGAAAAACTGTTTTTT.

The gene calls are TRBV28 and TRBJ1-2, with TRBD1 as a possible D gene (5 bases). The CDR3 totals 15 residues. Germline V CDR1 and CDR2: MDHEN, SYDVKM. The V and J ends lost 6 bases and 8 bases respectively, with 22 bases between them. In DNA, the CDR3 is TGTGCCAGCAGCCCTTACAAATCCTCAGGGTCCGGCTACACCTTC. This codes for CASSPYKSSGSGYTF.

The chain combines TRBV7-2 with TRBJ2-7; tentative D call: TRBD2 (6 bases). There are 12 residues in the CDR3. Germline V gives CDR1 SGHTA, CDR2 FQGNSA. V was cut by 7 bases and J by 6 bases, with 13 bases left in between. CDR3 nucleotides: TGTGCCAGCACTAGGGACTGGGGCGAGCAGTACTTC. Translation: CASTRDWGEQYF.

This chain joins TRBV7-3 and TRBJ2-7; 7 bases align to TRBD2. The CDR3 loop spans 14 amino acids. Germline V gene data show CDR1 as SGHTA and CDR2 as FQGTGA. After removal of 2 bases from V and 4 bases from J, the junction contained 5 bases not matched to a gene. The CDR3 DNA reads TGTGCCAGCAGCTTAGCGGGAGTGGGGTACGAGCAGTACTTC. Protein sequence: CASSLAGVGYEQYF.

The chain combines TRBV7-9 with TRBJ1-2; 12 bases match TRBD1. The CDR3 length is 18 residues. Germline values: CDR1 SEHNR, CDR2 FQNEAQ (reference sequence). The trim removed 5 bases at V and 6 bases at J, leaving 16 bases unmatched. The DNA of the CDR3 is TGTGCCAGCAGCATCACAAACCGGGACAGGGGGCGTCTTGATGGCTACACCTTC. Amino acids: CASSITNRDRGRLDGYTF. Filled out from reference TRBV7-9 and TRBJ1-2, the complete variable domain reads DTGVSQNPRHKITKRGQNVTFRCDPISEHNRLYWYRQTLGQGPEFLTYFQNEAQLEKSRLLSDRFSAERPKGSFSTLEIQRTEQGDSAMYLCASSITNRDRGRLDGYTFGSGTRLTVV.

The chain recombines TRBV11-2 with TRBJ2-7; 10 nucleotides agree with TRBD2. The CDR3 has 14 residues. With V trimmed by 6 bases and J by 4 bases, 6 bases remained unmatched. Germline CDR1 SGHAT, CDR2 FQNNGV. This chain's CDR3 is CASRSSGSWYEQYF. For the CDR3, the DNA is TGTGCCAGCAGGTCTAGCGGGAGTTGGTACGAGCAGTACTTC.

The chain links TRBV9 to TRBJ2-5; D is undetermined. Germline values: CDR1 SGDLS, CDR2 YYNGEE. There are 13 residues in the CDR3. Trimming cost V 7 bases and J 5 bases, with 15 bases left between them. CDR3 protein: CASAVWKRETQYF. CDR3 nucleotide sequence: TGTGCCAGCGCGGTCTGGAAACGGGAGACCCAGTACTTC.

The V gene is TRBV29-1, the J gene TRBJ2-7, with TRBD2 as a possible D gene (6 bases). V was cut by 0 bases and J by 2 bases, with 17 bases left in between. The CDR3 is 16 residues long. In germline, CDR1 is SQVTM, CDR2 ANQGSEA. The CDR3 spells CSVEDRGGAFPYEQYF. DNA for the CDR3: TGCAGCGTTGAAGATCGTGGCGGGGCGTTTCCCTACGAGCAGTACTTC.

This clonotype has only a few counts. V gene TRBV6-6 combines with J gene TRBJ1-2; D is perhaps TRBD1 (5 bases). Trimming pared 2 bases from V and 6 bases from J, leaving 10 bases between. Germline lookup yields CDR1 MNHNY and CDR2 SVGAGI (reference sequence). This CDR3 has 13 amino acids. CDR3 DNA: TGTGCCAGCAGTTACGAGGGGTTCAATGGCTACACCTTC. As protein: CASSYEGFNGYTF.

This clonotype was found a few times. The rearrangement links TRBV4-3 to TRBJ2-1, with a weak D call TRBD2 (5 bases). Germline CDR1 LGHNA, CDR2 YSLEER. The CDR3 loop spans 13 amino acids. Deletions cut 2 bases from V and 5 bases from J, with 7 bases between. The CDR3 bases are TGCGCCAGCAGCCAACGGGGAAACAATGAGCAGTTCTTC. This translates into CASSQRGNNEQFF.

The gene calls are TRBV15 and TRBJ2-7, with TRBD1 matching 7 bases. Trimming at V came to 5 bases and at J to 3 bases, leaving 7 bases not matched to a gene. The CDR3 extends over 14 amino acids. Germline lookup yields CDR1 LNHNV and CDR2 YYDKDF (reference sequence). The CDR3 coding sequence is TGTGCCACCAGCCCCAAGGACAGGATCTACGAGCAGTACTTC. This encodes CATSPKDRIYEQYF. Using reference TRBV15 and TRBJ2-7 for the parts outside the CDR3, the full variable domain is DAMVIQNPRYQVTQFGKPVTLSCSQTLNHNVMYWYQQKSSQAPKLLFHYYDKDFNNEADTPDNFQSRRPNTSFCFLDIRSPGLGDTAMYLCATSPKDRIYEQYFGPGTRLTVT.

This chain joins TRBV6-1 and TRBJ2-1; possible D gene TRBD2, 5 bases. V was shortened by 10 bases and J by 2 bases, with 24 bases between the two germline ends. Germline V gene data show CDR1 as MNHNS and CDR2 as SASEGT. The CDR3 consists of 17 residues. The CDR3 spells CATLRSAVETTYNEQFF. Written as DNA, the CDR3 is TGTGCCACCTTGAGGTCAGCGGTTGAGACCACCTACAATGAGCAGTTCTTC.